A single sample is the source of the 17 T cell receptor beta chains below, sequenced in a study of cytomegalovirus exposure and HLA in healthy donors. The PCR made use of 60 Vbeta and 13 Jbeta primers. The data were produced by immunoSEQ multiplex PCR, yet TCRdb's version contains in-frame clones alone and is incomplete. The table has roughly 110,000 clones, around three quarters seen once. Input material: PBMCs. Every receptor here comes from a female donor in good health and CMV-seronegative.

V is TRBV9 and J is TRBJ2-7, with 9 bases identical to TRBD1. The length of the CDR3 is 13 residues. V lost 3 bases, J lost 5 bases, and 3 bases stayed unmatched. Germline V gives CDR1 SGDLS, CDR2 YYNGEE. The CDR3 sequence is CASSGTGADEQYF. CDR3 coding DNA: TGTGCCAGCAGCGGGACAGGGGCTGACGAGCAGTACTTC.

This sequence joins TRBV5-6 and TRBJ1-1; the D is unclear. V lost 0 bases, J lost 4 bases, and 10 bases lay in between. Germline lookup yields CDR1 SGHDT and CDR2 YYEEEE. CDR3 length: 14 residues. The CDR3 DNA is TGTGCCAGCAGCTTGGCCTCGGGAGGCACTGAAGCTTTCTTT. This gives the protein CASSLASGGTEAFF.

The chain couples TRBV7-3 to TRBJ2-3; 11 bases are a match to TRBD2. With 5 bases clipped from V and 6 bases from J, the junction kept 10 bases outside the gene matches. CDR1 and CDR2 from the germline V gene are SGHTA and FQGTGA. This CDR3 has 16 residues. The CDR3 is CASSLLAGGPRDTQYF. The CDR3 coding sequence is TGTGCCAGCAGCCTATTAGCGGGGGGGCCTAGGGATACGCAGTATTTT.

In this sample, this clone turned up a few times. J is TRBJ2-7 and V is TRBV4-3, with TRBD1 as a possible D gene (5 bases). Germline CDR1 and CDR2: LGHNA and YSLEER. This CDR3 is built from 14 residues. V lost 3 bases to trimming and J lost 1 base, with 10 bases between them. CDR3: CASSQNRFSYEQYF. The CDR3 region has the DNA TGCGCCAGCAGCCAGAACAGGTTTTCCTACGAGCAGTACTTC.

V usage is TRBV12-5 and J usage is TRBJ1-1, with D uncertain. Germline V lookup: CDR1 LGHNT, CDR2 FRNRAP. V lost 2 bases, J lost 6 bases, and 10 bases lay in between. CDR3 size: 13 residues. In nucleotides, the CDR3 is TGTGCTAGTGGTTTGTCCGGGATCTCTGAAGCTTTCTTT. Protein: CASGLSGISEAFF.

CDR3 bases: TGCGCCAGCAGCTTGGGGGGGGGCGACGAGCAGTTCTTC. It yields the protein CASSLGGGDEQFF. The chain couples TRBV5-1 to TRBJ2-1, with TRBD2 as a possible D gene (7 bases). In germline, CDR1 is SGHRS, CDR2 YFSETQ. This CDR3 is 13 amino acids long. V lost 0 bases and J 10 bases, leaving 11 bases between the germline ends. Full variable domain (outside the CDR3, taken from reference TRBV5-1 and TRBJ2-1): KAGVTQTPRYLIKTRGQQVTLSCSPISGHRSVSWYQQTPGQGLQFLFEYFSETQRNKGNFPGRFSGRQFSNSRSEMNVSTLELGDSALYLCASSLGGGDEQFFGPGTRLTVL.

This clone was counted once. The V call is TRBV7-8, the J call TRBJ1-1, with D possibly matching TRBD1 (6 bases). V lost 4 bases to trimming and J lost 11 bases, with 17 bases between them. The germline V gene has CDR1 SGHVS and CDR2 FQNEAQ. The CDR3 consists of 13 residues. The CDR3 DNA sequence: TGTGCCAGCAGCTCAAGGGGAGGGGACAAGGCTTTCTTT. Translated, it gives CASSSRGGDKAFF.

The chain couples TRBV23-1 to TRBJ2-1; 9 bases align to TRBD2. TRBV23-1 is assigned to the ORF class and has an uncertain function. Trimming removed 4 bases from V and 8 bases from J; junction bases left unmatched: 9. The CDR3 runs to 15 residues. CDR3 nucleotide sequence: TGCGCCAGCAGTCTGTGGACTAGCGAAATCGATGAGCAGTTCTTC. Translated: CASSLWTSEIDEQFF.

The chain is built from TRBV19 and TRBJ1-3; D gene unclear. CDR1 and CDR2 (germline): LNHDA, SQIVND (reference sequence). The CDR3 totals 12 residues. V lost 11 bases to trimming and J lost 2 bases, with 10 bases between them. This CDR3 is CASRDAGNTIYF. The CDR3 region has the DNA TGTGCCTCCCGAGATGCTGGAAACACCATATATTTT.

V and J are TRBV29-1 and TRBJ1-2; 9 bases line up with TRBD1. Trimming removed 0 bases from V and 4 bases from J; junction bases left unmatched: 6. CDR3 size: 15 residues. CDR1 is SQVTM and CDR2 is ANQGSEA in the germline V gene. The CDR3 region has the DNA TGCAGCGTTGAAGAGGGACAGGGACCTATCTATGGCTACACCTTC. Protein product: CSVEEGQGPIYGYTF. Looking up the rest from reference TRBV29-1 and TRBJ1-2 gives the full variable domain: SAVISQKPSRDICQRGTSLTIQCQVDSQVTMMFWYRQQPGQSLTLIATANQGSEATYESGFVIDKFPISRPNLTFSTLTVSNMSPEDSSIYLCSVEEGQGPIYGYTFGSGTRLTVV.

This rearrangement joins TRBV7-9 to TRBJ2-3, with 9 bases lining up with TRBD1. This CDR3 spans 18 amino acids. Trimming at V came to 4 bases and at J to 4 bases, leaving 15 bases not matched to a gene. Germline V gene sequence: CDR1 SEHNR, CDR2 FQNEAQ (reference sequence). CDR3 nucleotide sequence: TGTGCCAGCAGCTCCCGTCTTCGGAGGGACAGGGAAGCAGATACGCAGTATTTT. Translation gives CASSSRLRRDREADTQYF. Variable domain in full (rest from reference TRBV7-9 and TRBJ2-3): DTGVSQNPRHKITKRGQNVTFRCDPISEHNRLYWYRQTLGQGPEFLTYFQNEAQLEKSRLLSDRFSAERPKGSFSTLEIQRTEQGDSAMYLCASSSRLRRDREADTQYFGPGTRLTVL.

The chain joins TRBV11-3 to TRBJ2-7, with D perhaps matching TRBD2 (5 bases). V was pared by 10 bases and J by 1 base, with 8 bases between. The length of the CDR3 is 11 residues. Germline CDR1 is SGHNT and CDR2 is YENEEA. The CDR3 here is CAKTGSYEQYF. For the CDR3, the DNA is TGTGCCAAAACGGGGTCCTACGAGCAGTACTTC.

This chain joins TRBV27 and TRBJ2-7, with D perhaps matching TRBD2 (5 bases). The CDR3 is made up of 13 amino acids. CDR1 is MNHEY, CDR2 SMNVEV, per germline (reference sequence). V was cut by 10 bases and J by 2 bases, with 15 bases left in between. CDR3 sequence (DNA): TGTGCCACCGCGGGTGGAGTCACCTACGAGCAGTACTTC. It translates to CATAGGVTYEQYF.

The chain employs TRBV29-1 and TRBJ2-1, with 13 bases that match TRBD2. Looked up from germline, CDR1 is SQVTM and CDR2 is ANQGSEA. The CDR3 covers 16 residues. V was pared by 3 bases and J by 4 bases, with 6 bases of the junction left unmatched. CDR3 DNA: TGCAGCGTTGAGGGGACTAGCGGGGTTGTTTACAATGAGCAGTTCTTC. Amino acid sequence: CSVEGTSGVVYNEQFF.

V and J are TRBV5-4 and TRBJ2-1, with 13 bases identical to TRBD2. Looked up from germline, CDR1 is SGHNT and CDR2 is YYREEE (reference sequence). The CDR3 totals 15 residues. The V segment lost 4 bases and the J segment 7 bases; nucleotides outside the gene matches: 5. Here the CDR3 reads CASSPRLAGGNEQFF. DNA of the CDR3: TGTGCCAGCAGCCCGAGACTAGCGGGGGGAAATGAGCAGTTCTTC.

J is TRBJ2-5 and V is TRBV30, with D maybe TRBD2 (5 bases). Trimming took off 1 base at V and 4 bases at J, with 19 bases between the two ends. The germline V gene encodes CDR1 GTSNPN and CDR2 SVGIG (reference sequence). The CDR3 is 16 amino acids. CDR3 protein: CAWSGGQIGKGETQYF. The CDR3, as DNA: TGTGCCTGGAGTGGAGGGCAGATTGGGAAAGGAGAGACCCAGTACTTC.

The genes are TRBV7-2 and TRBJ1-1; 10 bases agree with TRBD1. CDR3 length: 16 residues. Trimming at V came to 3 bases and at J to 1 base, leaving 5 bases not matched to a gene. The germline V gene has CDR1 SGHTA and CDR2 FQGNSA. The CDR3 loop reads CASSFVRQGANTEAFF. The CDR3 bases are TGTGCCAGCAGCTTCGTTAGACAGGGGGCGAACACTGAAGCTTTCTTT. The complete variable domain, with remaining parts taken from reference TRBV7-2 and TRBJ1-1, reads GAGVSQSPSNKVTEKGKDVELRCDPISGHTALYWYRQSLGQGLEFLIYFQGNSAPDKSGLPSDRFSAERTGGSVSTLTIQRTQQEDSAVYLCASSFVRQGANTEAFFGQGTRLTVV.